This T cell receptor beta chain derives from a study of T cells after yellow fever vaccination. Study background: Some fractions had low cell numbers, and these were prepared with SMART-Seq v4 Ultra Low Input. Regarding the study as a whole: Most primary-vaccination clones reappeared after the booster (about 96% CD4, 85% to 90% CD8). Weaker overall was a secondary response that nonetheless peaked faster, on day 5 versus 15.

This clonotype was observed many times. Its antigen is still unknown. MiXCR, applied by TCRdb to the 5' RACE reads, yields one record per CDR3 protein. Of some 130,000 distinct CDR3 sequences listed, around 6.3% are singletons. Germline V gene sequence: CDR1 DFQATT, CDR2 SNEGSKA (reference sequence). J gave up 2 bases and V 6 bases, and 7 bases lay outside the gene matches. The CDR3 spans 14 residues. V and J are TRBV20-1 and TRBJ2-1, with TRBD2 matching over 7 bases. This clonotype was obtained from a man aged 25 to 40 who received the YFV17D yellow fever vaccine. This sample comprised CD4+ T cells sorted from PBMCs, obtained 10 days after the yellow fever booster vaccination. The CDR3 bases are TGCAGTGCCGAGGGCGGGAGAACCTACAATGAGCAGTTCTTC. Its protein is CSAEGGRTYNEQFF.